This T cell receptor beta chain was documented in a study of CD8 T cells in ankylosing spondylitis. Overall study results and limits: Within matched ankylosing spondylitis synovial fluid, disease-linked clones were reportedly significantly enriched. Disease-linked clones were CD8+ and relatively rare in peripheral blood. Ankylosing spondylitis blood appeared to be characterized by a TCR beta motif of 8 or 9 highly homologous variants.

Germline lookup yields CDR1 SGHTA and CDR2 FQGNSA. This CDR3 has 15 residues. The J segment lost 0 bases and the V segment lost 6 bases, leaving 2 bases of the junction unmatched. This clonotype was observed a handful of times. The target antigen is unknown. It was by quantitative 5'-RACE with molecular barcodes that TCR beta libraries were made. From the 5' RACE reads, TCRdb called clonotypes with MiXCR, one entry per CDR3 protein. The profile shows 160,000 or so distinct CDR3 sequences, 8.5% to 10% of them singletons. This rearrangement joins TRBV7-2 to TRBJ2-7; 13 bases are a match to TRBD2. The receptor's source is a female donor with ankylosing spondylitis or in good health (not recorded which). What was sequenced was blood, either unsorted or a sorted T cell fraction (not recorded which). This chain's CDR3 is CASSWTSGSSYEQYF. In nucleotides, the CDR3 is TGTGCCAGCAGTTGGACTAGCGGGAGCTCCTACGAGCAGTACTTC.